The 32 T cell receptor beta chains given below trace back to one sample, sequenced in a study of CD8 T cells in Susac syndrome. Reverse transcription used roughly 0.45 to 1 ug RNA and random hexamers. TCRdb re-called the immunoSEQ multiplex PCR reads with MiXCR, one entry per CDR3 protein. The table has roughly 150,000 distinct CDR3 sequences, roughly 95% seen once. The specimen sequenced was CD4+ T cells from PBMCs. The receptors derive from a human donor with multiple sclerosis.

This chain links TRBV5-1 with TRBJ2-2; no definite D call. Trimming took 6 bases from V and 1 from J, leaving 7 bases between them. The CDR3 runs to 13 residues. Germline loops: CDR1 SGHRS, CDR2 YFSETQ. CDR3 amino acids: CASTLKNTGELFF. The CDR3, as DNA: TGCGCCAGCACCCTGAAGAACACCGGGGAGCTGTTTTTT.

V gene TRBV7-7 combines with J gene TRBJ2-3; 8 positions agree with TRBD1. This CDR3 has 15 residues. With 1 base clipped from V and 3 bases from J, the junction kept 3 bases outside the gene matches. The germline CDR1 and CDR2 sequences are SSHAT and FNYEAQ (reference sequence). The CDR3 DNA sequence: TGTGCCAGCAGCTTAGGGACAGGGTTAACAGATACGCAGTATTTT. It codes for CASSLGTGLTDTQYF.

This chain connects TRBV9 to TRBJ2-2, with 7 bases that match TRBD2. V lost 4 bases, J lost 2 bases, and 5 bases stayed unmatched. This CDR3 comprises 15 residues. CDR1 and CDR2 from the germline V gene are SGDLS and YYNGEE. This chain's CDR3 is CASSSSGTNTGELFF. The CDR3 DNA reads TGTGCCAGCAGCTCGAGCGGGACTAACACCGGGGAGCTGTTTTTT.

The chain joins TRBV27 to TRBJ2-5, with D hard to call. CDR1 and CDR2 (germline): MNHEY, SMNVEV (reference sequence). CDR3 length: 13 residues. Trimming removed 2 bases from V and 5 bases from J, with 9 bases in between. CDR3 loop: CASSLRSRETQYF. For the CDR3, the DNA is TGTGCCAGCAGTTTAAGGAGTCGGGAGACCCAGTACTTC.

The chain has TRBV27 and TRBJ2-5; 8 positions match TRBD2. Germline V gene data show CDR1 as MNHEY and CDR2 as SMNVEV (reference sequence). The CDR3 is made up of 14 amino acids. The ends lost 8 bases at V and 5 bases at J; junction bases unmatched: 10. The chain's CDR3 is CASQPGLEIETQYF. CDR3 coding DNA: TGTGCCAGCCAACCGGGACTAGAAATCGAGACCCAGTACTTC.

This clonotype occurred a few times. The genes are TRBV3-1 and TRBJ1-1; D remains unclear. CDR1 is LGHDT, CDR2 YNNKEL, per germline (reference sequence). The CDR3 is 14 residues long. Trimming removed 3 bases from V and 0 bases from J, with 8 bases in between. In DNA form, the CDR3 reads TGTGCCAGCAGCCAGAGCGACATGAACACTGAAGCTTTCTTT. Translated, it gives CASSQSDMNTEAFF.

The V and J genes are TRBV28 and TRBJ1-4; D remains unclear. The V gene's germline CDR1 is MDHEN and CDR2 SYDVKM. V was cut by 10 bases and J by 5 bases, with 14 bases left in between. CDR3 length: 13 residues. As DNA, the CDR3 is TGTGCCACCGTCCCCGGCACCAATGAAAAACTGTTTTTT. Its protein product is CATVPGTNEKLFF.

The chain links TRBV30 to TRBJ1-1, with TRBD1 matching 8 bases. The ends lost 2 bases at V and 5 bases at J; junction bases unmatched: 10. Germline CDR1 GTSNPN, CDR2 SVGIG (reference sequence). The CDR3 is 15 amino acids. The CDR3 protein is CAWSRKDREETEAFF. As DNA, the CDR3 is TGTGCCTGGAGTCGCAAGGACAGGGAGGAAACTGAAGCTTTCTTT. The variable domain in full, completed from reference TRBV30 and TRBJ1-1, reads SQTIHQWPATLVQPVGSPLSLECTVEGTSNPNLYWYRQAAGRGLQLLFYSVGIGQISSEVPQNLSASRPQDRQFILSSKKLLLSDSGFYLCAWSRKDREETEAFFGQGTRLTVV.

The chain couples TRBV5-4 to TRBJ2-7; the D gene could be TRBD1 or TRBD2 (5 bases each). Germline values: CDR1 SGHNT, CDR2 YYREEE (reference sequence). CDR3 length: 15 amino acids. Trimming took off 0 bases at V and 2 bases at J, with 12 bases between the two ends. The CDR3 region is CASSLDVQGAYEQYF. The CDR3 nucleotides read TGTGCCAGCAGCTTGGATGTCCAGGGAGCCTACGAGCAGTACTTC.

The V and J genes are TRBV7-2 and TRBJ2-7; 10 nucleotides align to TRBD2. V lost 2 bases, J lost 3 bases, and 7 bases stayed unmatched. Germline CDR1 reads SGHTA; CDR2 reads FQGNSA. CDR3 length: 16 amino acids. CDR3 bases: TGTGCCAGCAGCTTATCCTTCGCTAGCGGGAGCTACGAGCAGTACTTC. Protein: CASSLSFASGSYEQYF.

The chain is built from TRBV20-1 and TRBJ2-1, with D perhaps TRBD1 (6 bases). This CDR3 spans 12 amino acids. Trimming took 5 bases from V and 9 from J, leaving 14 bases between them. Germline V gene data show CDR1 as DFQATT and CDR2 as SNEGSKA (reference sequence). The CDR3 DNA sequence: TGCAGTGCTCCTCGCAGGGGCGCTGAGCAGTTCTTC. Its translation: CSAPRRGAEQFF.

The chain links TRBV2 to TRBJ2-7; the D is unclear. The CDR3 totals 11 residues. The germline V and J ends were trimmed by 8 bases and 3 bases, with 8 bases remaining between them. The germline CDR1 and CDR2 sequences are SNHLY and FYNNEI. CDR3 region: CASLSGYEQYF. In nucleotides, the CDR3 is TGTGCCAGCCTATCGGGCTACGAGCAGTACTTC.

The chain links TRBV10-3 to TRBJ1-5; the D gene is possibly TRBD1 (6 bases). Germline V CDR1 and CDR2: ENHRY, SYGVKD. This CDR3 comprises 12 residues. V gave up 10 bases and J gave up 4 bases, with 11 bases separating them. The chain's CDR3 is CATRQDNQPQHF. In nucleotides, the CDR3 is TGTGCCACCCGACAGGATAATCAGCCCCAGCATTTT.

V and J are TRBV3-1 and TRBJ1-1; TRBD1 might be the D (5 bases). Trimming removed 2 bases from V and 11 bases from J, with 15 bases in between. Looked up from germline, CDR1 is LGHDT and CDR2 is YNNKEL (reference sequence). The CDR3 consists of 13 residues. CDR3: CASSQREGQGAFF. CDR3 sequence (DNA): TGTGCCAGCAGCCAAAGGGAAGGACAAGGGGCTTTCTTT.

The chain is built from TRBV19 and TRBJ2-3; D gene unclear. Germline CDR1 and CDR2: LNHDA and SQIVND (reference sequence). The CDR3 runs to 17 residues. Trimming shortened V by 1 base and J by 3 bases, and 17 bases separated the two germline ends. CDR3: CASSIALTSLGTDTQYF. In nucleotides, the CDR3 is TGTGCCAGTAGTATAGCCCTAACCAGTTTAGGGACAGATACGCAGTATTTT.

This clonotype was seen once. The J gene is TRBJ1-1, the V gene TRBV24-1; D not resolved. From germline, CDR1 is KGHDR and CDR2 SFDVKD. V shed 12 bases and J shed 1 base, with 14 bases lying between them. The CDR3 is made up of 13 amino acids. CDR3 DNA: TGTGCCTCGGAGGTGTCGAGGAACACTGAAGCTTTCTTT. Its translation: CASEVSRNTEAFF.

J is TRBJ2-1 and V is TRBV6-5; D is perhaps TRBD2 (5 bases). CDR1 and CDR2 from the germline V gene are MNHEY and SVGAGI. CDR3 length: 15 residues. Trimming shortened V by 2 bases and J by 4 bases, and 12 bases separated the two germline ends. CDR3: CASSYAAGVYNEQFF. The CDR3 DNA is TGTGCCAGCAGTTACGCTGCGGGCGTTTACAATGAGCAGTTCTTC.

The V gene is TRBV6-6, the J gene TRBJ2-1; tentatively, D is TRBD2 (6 bases). V was shortened by 7 bases and J by 0 bases, with 13 bases between the two germline ends. The CDR3 extends over 15 amino acids. Per the germline V gene, CDR1 is MNHNY and CDR2 is SVGAGI (reference sequence). DNA for the CDR3: TGTGCCAGCATCAATAGCGGAGTCTCCTACAATGAGCAGTTCTTC. Translation: CASINSGVSYNEQFF.

The J gene is TRBJ2-4, the V gene TRBV29-1; D perhaps matches TRBD1 (6 bases). CDR3 length: 11 amino acids. Germline CDR1 reads SQVTM; CDR2 reads ANQGSEA. V was trimmed by 6 bases and J by 7 bases, leaving 10 bases between them. The CDR3 DNA follows: TGCAGCGTGCTGCAGGGGAACATTCAGTACTTC. Translated, it gives CSVLQGNIQYF.

This clonotype has just one count. V is TRBV6-5 and J is TRBJ1-1; the D gene is possibly TRBD1 (6 bases). The CDR3 has 16 residues. The V gene lost 3 bases and the J gene lost 5 bases, with 19 bases spanning the gap. Germline V gene data show CDR1 as MNHEY and CDR2 as SVGAGI. The DNA for the CDR3 is TGTGCCAGCAGTTATGTAGTTAGCCAGGGGATAACTGAAGCTTTCTTT. Its translation is CASSYVVSQGITEAFF.

J is TRBJ1-5 and V is TRBV27; 10 nucleotides line up with TRBD1. CDR3 length: 16 amino acids. Germline loops: CDR1 MNHEY, CDR2 SMNVEV (reference sequence). The trim removed 6 bases at V and 3 bases at J, leaving 8 bases unmatched. This chain's CDR3 is CASRPGQGYANQPQHF. DNA of the CDR3: TGTGCCAGCAGACCGGGACAGGGGTACGCCAATCAGCCCCAGCATTTT.

The chain employs TRBV11-2 and TRBJ2-1, with 10 positions matching TRBD2. Germline CDR1 and CDR2: SGHAT and FQNNGV. This CDR3 is 16 amino acids long. With V trimmed by 5 bases and J by 4 bases, 8 bases remained unmatched. CDR3 DNA: TGTGCCAGCAGCCTACGCCTAGCGGGGGTATACAATGAGCAGTTCTTC. As protein: CASSLRLAGVYNEQFF.

The genes are TRBV28 and TRBJ2-7, with D uncertain. V lost 6 bases and J lost 3, with 15 bases in between. There are 14 residues in the CDR3. Looked up from germline, CDR1 is MDHEN and CDR2 is SYDVKM. This chain's CDR3 is CASSIQNSNYEQYF. In DNA form, the CDR3 reads TGTGCCAGCAGCATACAGAACTCAAACTACGAGCAGTACTTC.

The chain couples TRBV7-9 to TRBJ2-7; D not certain. The germline gives CDR1 SEHNR, CDR2 FQNEAQ (reference sequence). The CDR3 contains 12 residues. V lost 3 bases to trimming and J lost 5 bases, with 8 bases between them. In DNA form, the CDR3 reads TGTGCCAGCAGCTTGGGTGTCCACGAGCAGTACTTC. Translation gives CASSLGVHEQYF.

This chain connects TRBV7-2 to TRBJ1-5; D is undetermined. V lost 1 base and J lost 4, with 11 bases in between. The CDR3 contains 15 residues. Germline CDR1 SGHTA, CDR2 FQGNSA. CDR3 DNA: TGTGCCAGCAGCTTAGAAAACGGAGCAAATCAGCCCCAGCATTTT. The encoded protein is CASSLENGANQPQHF.

The chain is built from TRBV27 and TRBJ1-2, with a tentative D call TRBD1 (6 bases). The length of the CDR3 is 12 residues. The germline V gene encodes CDR1 MNHEY and CDR2 SMNVEV (reference sequence). The V gene lost 6 bases and the J gene lost 8 bases, with 13 bases spanning the gap. The CDR3 sequence is CASRTGFGGYTF. For the CDR3, the DNA is TGTGCCAGCAGAACAGGGTTCGGGGGCTACACCTTC.

The chain couples TRBV5-1 to TRBJ2-7, with 9 bases identical to TRBD1. This CDR3 is 14 amino acids long. Germline lookup yields CDR1 SGHRS and CDR2 YFSETQ. V gave up 4 bases and J gave up 5 bases; unmatched junction bases: 7. The CDR3 sequence: CASSPQGQGDEQYF. CDR3 coding DNA: TGCGCCAGCAGCCCACAGGGACAGGGTGACGAGCAGTACTTC. The whole variable domain, filled in from reference TRBV5-1 and TRBJ2-7, reads KAGVTQTPRYLIKTRGQQVTLSCSPISGHRSVSWYQQTPGQGLQFLFEYFSETQRNKGNFPGRFSGRQFSNSRSEMNVSTLELGDSALYLCASSPQGQGDEQYFGPGTRLTVT.

This chain links TRBV30 with TRBJ2-7, with 7 bases fitting TRBD2. From germline, CDR1 is GTSNPN and CDR2 SVGIG (reference sequence). There are 15 residues in the CDR3. The V segment lost 2 bases and the J segment 7 bases; nucleotides outside the gene matches: 14. The CDR3 loop reads CAWSNFGAGLREQYF. As DNA, the CDR3 is TGTGCCTGGAGTAACTTTGGAGCGGGGCTGAGGGAGCAGTACTTC.

J is TRBJ2-5 and V is TRBV24-1; D gene uncertain. CDR1 and CDR2 (germline): KGHDR, SFDVKD. This CDR3 has 17 residues. Trimming removed 0 bases from V and 3 bases from J, with 16 bases in between. CDR3 nucleotides: TGTGCCACCAGTGATTTGCAGTTTAAACAGTCTGAAGAGACCCAGTACTTC. Translation: CATSDLQFKQSEETQYF.

V is TRBV18 and J is TRBJ2-5; 8 bases fit TRBD2. The junction had 8 bases not matched to a gene; V was cut back by 0 bases and J by 5 bases. The CDR3 contains 16 residues. Per the germline V gene, CDR1 is KGHSH and CDR2 is LQKENI. The CDR3 spells CASSPPRKAGDETQYF. CDR3 coding DNA: TGTGCCAGCTCACCACCGAGAAAAGCGGGAGACGAGACCCAGTACTTC.

The chain joins TRBV20-1 to TRBJ1-2; the match to TRBD1 covers 7 bases. Germline assignment: CDR1 DFQATT and CDR2 SNEGSKA (reference sequence). The CDR3 is 11 amino acids. V shed 7 bases, J shed 6 bases, and the junction held 5 bases outside the gene matches. CDR3 residues: CSVGQLHGYTF. The DNA for the CDR3 is TGCAGTGTGGGACAGCTACATGGCTACACCTTC.

The chain combines TRBV5-1 with TRBJ2-1; 10 bases match TRBD2. Trimming took 6 bases from V and 5 from J; bases not matched to a gene: 5. The germline V gene encodes CDR1 SGHRS and CDR2 YFSETQ. CDR3 length equals 14 residues. CDR3 bases: TGCGCCAGCACCCCACTAGCGGGGAACAATGAGCAGTTCTTC. Translating it yields CASTPLAGNNEQFF.